What follows are 30 T cell receptor beta chains derived from one specimen sequenced in a study of blood T cell repertoires in COVID-19. Only in-frame clones appear in the TCRdb table, and some are missing; sequencing was by immunoSEQ multiplex PCR. Altogether 40,000 to 50,000 clones are present, 89% being singletons, with the ten largest covering 20% to 25%. Source material: peripheral blood. The receptors were sampled from a man aged 50 to 59 with active COVID-19.

V is TRBV7-2 and J is TRBJ2-1; perhaps TRBD2 as D (6 bases). Germline CDR1 is SGHTA and CDR2 is FQGNSA. V was trimmed by 0 bases and J by 4 bases, leaving 7 bases between them. The CDR3 contains 14 residues. The CDR3 region has the DNA TGTGCCAGCAGCTTAGCGGGGGGTTACAATGAGCAGTTCTTC. Protein product: CASSLAGGYNEQFF.

This sequence joins TRBV12-5 and TRBJ1-5; 9 bases line up with TRBD1. The V segment lost 3 bases and the J segment 7 bases; nucleotides outside the gene matches: 10. This CDR3 has 16 amino acids. The germline gives CDR1 LGHNT, CDR2 FRNRAP. CDR3 in DNA: TGTGCTAGTGGTTTCGATCCGGGACAGGGTGGCCAGCCCCAGCATTTT. Its translation: CASGFDPGQGGQPQHF.

This clone was recorded a few times. The CDR3 DNA reads as TGTGCCAGCAGCCAGACGGGACTAGCGGGACTCAATGAGCAGTTCTTC. Its protein is CASSQTGLAGLNEQFF. V is TRBV4-2 and J is TRBJ2-1; the match to TRBD2 covers 13 bases. The CDR3 spans 16 residues. The trim removed 3 bases at V and 6 bases at J, leaving 5 bases unmatched. Germline loops: CDR1 LGHNA, CDR2 YNFKEQ.

CDR3 residues: CASRRAGMTGNTIYF. The CDR3, as DNA: TGTGCCAGTAGACGAGCAGGGATGACTGGAAACACCATATATTTT. V usage is TRBV19 and J usage is TRBJ1-3, with D possibly being TRBD1 (5 bases). Germline assignment: CDR1 LNHDA and CDR2 SQIVND (reference sequence). V lost 6 bases and J 2 bases, leaving 14 bases between the germline ends. The CDR3 consists of 15 residues.

The rearrangement joins TRBV7-8 to TRBJ1-5; 7 bases align to TRBD1. The junction had 0 bases not matched to a gene; V was cut back by 0 bases and J by 4 bases. There are 14 residues in the CDR3. CDR1 SGHVS and CDR2 FQNEAQ come from the germline V gene. This CDR3 is CASSLATGNQPQHF. CDR3 bases: TGTGCCAGCAGCTTAGCGACAGGGAATCAGCCCCAGCATTTT.

This clone appeared a few times. The chain joins TRBV7-8 to TRBJ2-7, with 8 bases lining up with TRBD1. The J segment lost 6 bases and the V segment lost 0 bases, leaving 7 bases of the junction unmatched. This CDR3 has 15 amino acids. Per germline, CDR1 SGHVS and CDR2 FQNEAQ. The CDR3 is CASSLAGQGLGEQYF. For the CDR3, the DNA is TGTGCCAGCAGCTTAGCCGGACAGGGCCTCGGCGAGCAGTACTTC.

The rearrangement uses TRBV24-1 and TRBJ2-1; TRBD1 agrees at 9 bases. This CDR3 contains 19 residues. The V gene end was trimmed by 3 bases and the J gene end by 0 bases; junction bases not matched to a gene: 11. The V gene's germline CDR1 is KGHDR and CDR2 SFDVKD. CDR3 sequence: CATSDLATRDRVSYNEQFF. CDR3 DNA sequence: TGTGCCACCAGTGATCTAGCTACCCGGGACAGGGTCTCCTACAATGAGCAGTTCTTC.

This chain joins TRBV6-5 and TRBJ2-6; D may be TRBD2 (5 bases). The V gene lost 8 bases and the J gene lost 3 bases, with 8 bases spanning the gap. The CDR3 covers 13 residues. Looked up from germline, CDR1 is MNHEY and CDR2 is SVGAGI. The CDR3 sequence is CASVRGGANVLTF. CDR3 coding DNA: TGTGCCAGCGTACGGGGTGGGGCCAACGTCCTGACTTTC.

In this sample, this clone turned up once. This chain joins TRBV11-3 and TRBJ2-1; D unclear. V was pared by 2 bases and J by 4 bases, with 6 bases between. Looked up from germline, CDR1 is SGHNT and CDR2 is YENEEA. The CDR3 has 13 amino acids. CDR3 nucleotide sequence: TGTGCCAGCAGCTTACCCGTATACAATGAGCAGTTCTTC. As protein: CASSLPVYNEQFF.

In nucleotides, the CDR3 is TGTGCCAGCAGCTTAATAGCGGTCGTGGAGCAGTACTTC. Its translation: CASSLIAVVEQYF. The chain couples TRBV11-2 to TRBJ2-7, with D possibly being TRBD2 (6 bases). Trimming shortened V by 2 bases and J by 7 bases, and 12 bases separated the two germline ends. This CDR3 is 13 amino acids long. Germline-derived CDR1 and CDR2 are SGHAT and FQNNGV. Filled out from reference TRBV11-2 and TRBJ2-7, the complete variable domain reads EAGVAQSPRYKIIEKRQSVAFWCNPISGHATLYWYQQILGQGPKLLIQFQNNGVVDDSQLPKDRFSAERLKGVDSTLKIQPAKLEDSAVYLCASSLIAVVEQYFGPGTRLTVT.

This clone came up once. J is TRBJ2-2 and V is TRBV28, with TRBD2 matching over 8 bases. The germline gives CDR1 MDHEN, CDR2 SYDVKM. The V and J ends lost 6 bases and 6 bases, in that order; junction bases with no gene match: 9. The CDR3 spans 15 residues. DNA of the CDR3: TGTGCCAGCAGAACCGGGACTAGAGGGGCCGGGGAGCTGTTTTTT. Translating gives CASRTGTRGAGELFF.

The chain carries TRBV9 and TRBJ2-7, with D possibly being TRBD2 (6 bases). This CDR3 is built from 13 residues. The V end lost 0 bases, the J end lost 7 bases, and 11 bases lay between the germline ends. CDR1 is SGDLS, CDR2 YYNGEE, per germline. CDR3 loop: CASSVAGVGEQYF. CDR3 in DNA: TGTGCCAGCAGCGTAGCGGGAGTGGGGGAGCAGTACTTC.

This clone was counted a single time. V usage is TRBV7-9 and J usage is TRBJ2-1; 8 bases fit TRBD2. Looked up from germline, CDR1 is SEHNR and CDR2 is FQNEAQ (reference sequence). This CDR3 has 16 amino acids. J was trimmed by 3 bases and V by 2 bases; bases with no gene match: 6. The CDR3: CASSLSRAGGYNEQFF. In nucleotides, the CDR3 is TGTGCCAGCAGCTTAAGTCGGGCGGGAGGCTACAATGAGCAGTTCTTC. The full variable domain, rest sourced from reference TRBV7-9 and TRBJ2-1, is DTGVSQNPRHKITKRGQNVTFRCDPISEHNRLYWYRQTLGQGPEFLTYFQNEAQLEKSRLLSDRFSAERPKGSFSTLEIQRTEQGDSAMYLCASSLSRAGGYNEQFFGPGTRLTVL.

The chain recombines TRBV11-2 with TRBJ1-4; D is possibly TRBD1 (5 bases). Per the germline V gene, CDR1 is SGHAT and CDR2 is FQNNGV. V gave up 3 bases and J gave up 12 bases, with 11 bases separating them. The CDR3 is made up of 12 amino acids. CDR3: CASSFQGGQLFF. CDR3 sequence (DNA): TGTGCCAGCAGCTTTCAGGGAGGGCAACTGTTTTTT.

V and J are TRBV11-2 and TRBJ2-3, with 10 bases matching TRBD2. V lost 2 bases, J lost 0 bases, and 2 bases stayed unmatched. The germline CDR1 and CDR2 sequences are SGHAT and FQNNGV. This CDR3 spans 16 amino acids. As DNA, the CDR3 is TGTGCCAGCAGCTTACGGACTAGCGGAAGCACAGATACGCAGTATTTT. It is translated as CASSLRTSGSTDTQYF.

This clone was picked up a small number of times. The gene calls are TRBV7-9 and TRBJ2-7; TRBD1 might be the D (6 bases). Between the trimmed V and J ends, which lost 5 bases and 3 bases, there was a span of 14 bases. The germline CDR1 and CDR2 sequences are SEHNR and FQNEAQ (reference sequence). The CDR3 extends over 14 amino acids. CDR3 residues: CASSLTGLVYEQYF. The CDR3, as DNA: TGTGCCAGCAGCCTAACAGGGTTGGTCTACGAGCAGTACTTC.

The chain uses TRBV28 and TRBJ1-5; 7 bases are shared with TRBD1. Germline CDR1 is MDHEN and CDR2 is SYDVKM. The trim removed 5 bases at V and 8 bases at J, leaving 9 bases unmatched. The CDR3 is 14 amino acids. CDR3 nucleotides: TGTGCCAGCAGTCAAATCGACAGGGACGAGCCCCAGCATTTT. The encoded protein is CASSQIDRDEPQHF.

The chain employs TRBV12-2 and TRBJ2-3; the table's D call, TRBD2, was not checked against the DNA. TRBV12-2 is given as a pseudogene. The CDR3 runs 16 residues. For the CDR3, the DNA is TGTGCAAGTCGCTTACCTAGCGGGATCCGTGTAGATACGCAGTATTTT. Protein: CASRLPSGIRVDTQYF.

The rearrangement links TRBV27 to TRBJ2-1; 7 nucleotides align to TRBD1. The CDR3 is made up of 16 amino acids. Per the germline V gene, CDR1 is MNHEY and CDR2 is SMNVEV (reference sequence). The J segment lost 1 base and the V segment lost 3 bases, leaving 6 bases of the junction unmatched. The CDR3 loop is CASSFLTGLSYNEQFF. The CDR3, as DNA: TGTGCCAGCAGTTTTCTGACAGGGTTGTCCTACAATGAGCAGTTCTTC.

This clone was seen just once. This sequence joins TRBV4-1 and TRBJ2-3, with D perhaps matching TRBD1 (7 bases). The V gene lost 1 base and the J gene lost 6 bases, with 20 bases spanning the gap. This CDR3 is 17 amino acids long. Germline V gene sequence: CDR1 MGHRA, CDR2 YSYEKL. The CDR3 region has the DNA TGCGCCAGCAGCCAAGGCCCCAGGGGGAGCGGGCGTGATACGCAGTATTTT. As protein: CASSQGPRGSGRDTQYF.

The chain has TRBV30 and TRBJ2-2; 12 bases align to TRBD2. Losses at the gene ends were 5 bases for V and 4 bases for J; bases not matched to a gene: 2. CDR3 length equals 14 residues. Per the germline V gene, CDR1 is GTSNPN and CDR2 is SVGIG (reference sequence). The CDR3 coding sequence is TGTGCCTGGGTGGGACTAGCGGGCACCGGGGAGCTGTTTTTT. This translates into CAWVGLAGTGELFF.

The rearrangement uses TRBV27 and TRBJ2-7, with 8 bases matching TRBD1. Germline V CDR1 and CDR2: MNHEY, SMNVEV (reference sequence). Trimming cost V 6 bases and J 2 bases; bases outside gene matches: 9. The CDR3 runs to 15 residues. The CDR3 DNA follows: TGTGCCAGCAGAACCATGGGGACAGGAGCCTACGAGCAGTACTTC. Translation gives CASRTMGTGAYEQYF.

The chain is built from TRBV12-5 and TRBJ2-7; D not resolved. The germline gives CDR1 LGHNT, CDR2 FRNRAP. The V gene lost 2 bases and the J gene lost 3 bases, with 8 bases spanning the gap. The CDR3 is 13 residues long. The CDR3 is CASGLHSHYEQYF. CDR3 DNA: TGTGCTAGTGGTTTGCACTCCCACTACGAGCAGTACTTC.

This chain connects TRBV28 to TRBJ2-7; the D is unclear. Trimming cost V 3 bases and J 5 bases, with 5 bases left between them. The CDR3 extends over 11 amino acids. CDR1 and CDR2 from the germline V gene are MDHEN and SYDVKM. CDR3: CASSLQNEQYF. CDR3 DNA: TGTGCCAGCAGTTTGCAGAACGAGCAGTACTTC.

V usage is TRBV29-1 and J usage is TRBJ2-3; possibly TRBD1 for D (6 bases). Trimming took off 4 bases at V and 5 bases at J, with 10 bases between the two ends. Germline values: CDR1 SQVTM, CDR2 ANQGSEA. The CDR3 length is 12 residues. The CDR3 region has the DNA TGCAGCGTTGTATGGGGGCAAGATACGCAGTATTTT. Translation gives CSVVWGQDTQYF.

This chain connects TRBV5-1 to TRBJ2-1, with 9 bases matching TRBD1. The V gene end was trimmed by 0 bases and the J gene end by 6 bases; junction bases not matched to a gene: 7. The CDR3 covers 16 residues. The germline V gene encodes CDR1 SGHRS and CDR2 YFSETQ. CDR3 loop: CASSLVTGGEINEQFF. The CDR3 DNA follows: TGCGCCAGCAGCTTGGTGACAGGGGGAGAAATCAATGAGCAGTTCTTC. Variable domain in full (rest from reference TRBV5-1 and TRBJ2-1): KAGVTQTPRYLIKTRGQQVTLSCSPISGHRSVSWYQQTPGQGLQFLFEYFSETQRNKGNFPGRFSGRQFSNSRSEMNVSTLELGDSALYLCASSLVTGGEINEQFFGPGTRLTVL.

The rearrangement joins TRBV11-1 to TRBJ2-3, with a possible D match to TRBD1 (7 bases). V dropped 5 bases and J dropped 6 bases, with 21 bases sitting between them. This CDR3 contains 16 residues. Germline V gene sequence: CDR1 SGHAT, CDR2 FQDESV (reference sequence). In DNA, the CDR3 is TGTGCCAGCAGCCCCCAGGGGGGACGGTTGGGGGATACGCAGTATTTT. Translated, it gives CASSPQGGRLGDTQYF.

The chain has TRBV28 and TRBJ2-7; D gene uncertain. From germline, CDR1 is MDHEN and CDR2 SYDVKM. V gave up 11 bases and J gave up 1 base, with 9 bases separating them. The CDR3 is 11 residues long. The DNA of the CDR3 is TGTGCCGGTGGCGGTTCCTACGAGCAGTACTTC. Its translation is CAGGGSYEQYF.

The rearrangement uses TRBV7-9 and TRBJ2-1, with D tentatively TRBD1 (7 bases). Germline V gene data show CDR1 as SEHNR and CDR2 as FQNEAQ (reference sequence). The CDR3 spans 16 residues. V dropped 3 bases and J dropped 8 bases, with 20 bases sitting between them. CDR3 DNA: TGTGCCAGCAGCTTTGGAGGGACAGCGGACCTGGATGAGCAGTTCTTC. It specifies CASSFGGTADLDEQFF.

This chain uses TRBV5-1 with TRBJ2-3; 7 nucleotides line up with TRBD2. This CDR3 is built from 15 residues. The germline V gene has CDR1 SGHRS and CDR2 YFSETQ. Trimming cost V 3 bases and J 2 bases; bases outside gene matches: 6. The CDR3 DNA sequence: TGCGCCAGCAGCTCCCTACTAGCGACCACAGATACGCAGTATTTT. The encoded protein is CASSSLLATTDTQYF.